This T cell receptor beta chain was retrieved from a study of cytomegalovirus exposure and HLA in healthy donors. The PCR employed 60 Vbeta primers together with 13 Jbeta primers. Libraries were prepared by immunoSEQ multiplex PCR; TCRdb keeps only in-frame clonotypes and omits some of them. The data contain over 100,000 clones, less than 85% of them seen just once; the ten biggest clones take up more than 1.5%. Germline trimming cut 3 bases from V and 5 bases from J; bases unmatched to any gene: 5. The CDR3 covers 16 residues. Germline lookup yields CDR1 MNHEY and CDR2 SVGAGI. V gene TRBV6-5 combines with J gene TRBJ1-6, with 9 bases matching TRBD1. This TCR was sampled from a man in his forties in good health and CMV-seronegative. Sequencing was performed on PBMCs. The CDR3, as DNA: TGTGCCAGCAGTTATTCCGGACAGGGGAATAATTCACCCCTCCACTTT. This encodes CASSYSGQGNNSPLHF.